The clone carrying this T cell receptor (beta chain) was recorded many times. Its antigen remains unknown. The data derive from a study of T-cell reconstitution after alpha-beta-depleted transplantation in children. TCRbeta library preparation incorporated unique molecular identifiers. TCRdb processed the PCR reads anew with MiXCR; each CDR3 protein has one entry. The sample lists about 110,000 distinct CDR3 sequences, over 9% occurring once. Study observations and caveats: Surviving recipient T cells and intrathymic progenitors accounted for some patients' high TCRbeta diversity at day 60. From newly produced T cells came most of the T-cell counts and diversity one year after transplant. Alpha-beta T cells present about two months after transplant were reported to originate from several hundred expanded graft clones.

J lost 3 bases, V lost 4 bases, and 1 base had no gene match. This CDR3 has 12 amino acids. CDR1 and CDR2 (germline): SGHDT, YYEEEE. The receptor was isolated from a boy between 2 and 10 years old with acute lymphoblastic leukemia, due to receive a stem cell transplant. Specimen: PBMCs, collected before TCRalphabeta/CD19-depleted stem cell transplant. The V call is TRBV5-6, the J call TRBJ2-7; 7 positions agree with TRBD2. The CDR3 reads CASSPGGYEQYF. The CDR3 DNA reads as TGTGCCAGCAGCCCGGGGGGCTACGAGCAGTACTTC.